This T cell receptor beta chain is drawn from a study of T-cell memory formation after mild COVID-19. A note on this clonotype: Its antigen is unidentified.

CDR3 length: 14 residues. V was pared by 5 bases and J by 3 bases, with 13 bases between. Germline values: CDR1 LNHDA, CDR2 SQIVND (reference sequence). Findings of the study overall: Some SARS-CoV-2-responding clones were already detected in memory before infection. Contracting CD8+ clones were enriched in EMRA, CD4+ mainly in CM and EM.

A 5'RACE reaction primed in the constant segment made cDNA libraries of TCR alpha and TCR beta, and these carried sample barcodes and UMIs. TCRdb ran MiXCR on the 5' RACE reads and lists one entry per CDR3 protein. Counted here are around 310,000 distinct CDR3 sequences, roughly an eighth occurring once; the ten biggest clones make up roughly 21%. V is TRBV19 and J is TRBJ1-1; no clear D. Sequenced sample: PBMCs or a T cell subset sorted from them (not recorded which). This TCR was sampled from a man between 18 and 35 years old who had mild COVID-19 (a few samples of this study predate the infection). Cell type and time point are not known. CDR3 sequence reads: CASSQLFRDTEAFF. CDR3 nucleotide sequence: TGTGCCAGTAGTCAACTATTTAGGGACACTGAAGCTTTCTTT. Full variable domain (remainder filled in from reference TRBV19 and TRBJ1-1): DGGITQSPKYLFRKEGQNVTLSCEQNLNHDAMYWYRQDPGQGLRLIYYSQIVNDFQKGDIAEGYSVSREKKESFPLTVTSAQKNPTAFYLCASSQLFRDTEAFFGQGTRLTVV.